The 25 T cell receptor beta chains below all came from one sample that was sequenced in a study of human T cells and chemical hapten exposure. TCRdb fed the RACE reads into MiXCR, producing one record per CDR3 protein. The sample yields about 51,000 distinct CDR3 sequences, about 9.4% seen once. Time point meaning: pre-sensitization, week 0. As for treatment: therapeutic diphenylcyclopropenone sensitization with weekly scalp DPC. This material consisted of whole blood, taken in connection with sensitization to the hapten diphenylcyclopropenone (DPC). The source of these receptors is a woman aged 40 to 50 with alopecia areata. Some clones in this sample may be carry-over from other donors' samples.

In this sample, this clonotype turned up many times. The chain carries TRBV5-5 and TRBJ1-5, with TRBD1 as a possible D gene (5 bases). V was cut by 4 bases and J by 1 base, with 12 bases left in between. There are 15 residues in the CDR3. Germline values: CDR1 SGHKS, CDR2 YYEKEE (reference sequence). The CDR3 region is CASSVSGISNQPQHF. CDR3 sequence (DNA): TGTGCCAGCAGCGTCTCAGGGATAAGCAATCAGCCCCAGCATTTT.

This clonotype was recorded many times. The genes are TRBV7-8 and TRBJ2-2; D is possibly TRBD2 (6 bases). CDR1 is SGHVS and CDR2 is FQNEAQ in the germline V gene. This CDR3 has 15 amino acids. Trimming removed 5 bases from V and 4 bases from J, with 14 bases in between. CDR3 sequence (DNA): TGTGCCAGCAGCCTAAATCGCGGGGCCACCGGGGAGCTGTTTTTT. Its translation is CASSLNRGATGELFF.

This clonotype was detected ten times or more. This chain joins TRBV4-1 and TRBJ1-4; possible D gene TRBD1, 5 bases. V shed 6 bases and J shed 3 bases, with 11 bases lying between them. Germline V gene data show CDR1 as MGHRA and CDR2 as YSYEKL. The CDR3 totals 14 residues. The CDR3 DNA sequence: TGCGCCAGCAGTGTTACAGGCCCTAATGAAAAACTGTTTTTT. This codes for CASSVTGPNEKLFF.

The J gene is TRBJ2-7, the V gene TRBV6-1; no firm D call. The V end lost 1 base, the J end lost 1 base, and 14 bases lay between the germline ends. Germline CDR1 is MNHNS and CDR2 is SASEGT. The CDR3 extends over 16 amino acids. The CDR3: CASSEGGVLPSYEQYF. The CDR3 region has the DNA TGTGCCAGCAGTGAAGGAGGCGTTCTCCCATCCTACGAGCAGTACTTC.

In its sample, this clonotype was seen many times. The rearrangement uses TRBV6-5 and TRBJ1-2; the D gene is possibly TRBD1 (6 bases). The CDR3 totals 13 residues. CDR1 is MNHEY, CDR2 SVGAGI, per germline. Trimming removed 5 bases from V and 3 bases from J, with 10 bases in between. The CDR3 DNA sequence: TGTGCCAGCAGTCCAGGGGCCGACTATGGCTACACCTTC. Amino acids: CASSPGADYGYTF.

This clonotype occurred many times. The chain is built from TRBV27 and TRBJ2-2; no firm D call. The CDR3 loop spans 14 amino acids. In germline, CDR1 is MNHEY, CDR2 SMNVEV (reference sequence). The V and J ends lost 4 bases and 0 bases respectively, with 6 bases between them. CDR3 in DNA: TGTGCCAGCAGTTATTCCGCGAACACCGGGGAGCTGTTTTTT. Translating it yields CASSYSANTGELFF.

J is TRBJ2-3 and V is TRBV20-1; weak D call: TRBD2 (6 bases). This CDR3 is 11 amino acids long. Germline loops: CDR1 DFQATT, CDR2 SNEGSKA (reference sequence). V was trimmed by 3 bases and J by 6 bases, leaving 7 bases between them. CDR3 in amino acids: CSASRGDTQYF. CDR3 in DNA: TGCAGTGCTAGTCGGGGGGATACGCAGTATTTT.

The sample holds many counts of this clonotype. The V and J genes are TRBV6-4 and TRBJ2-2; D gene unclear. V gave up 2 bases and J gave up 0 bases, with 1 base separating them. CDR3 length equals 13 residues. Germline CDR1 is MRHNA and CDR2 is SNTAGT. The CDR3 DNA sequence: TGTGCCAGCAGTGACACGAACACCGGGGAGCTGTTTTTT. This translates into CASSDTNTGELFF.

This clonotype was counted only a few times. The rearrangement joins TRBV4-1 to TRBJ2-5; maybe TRBD2 (5 bases). Germline V gene data show CDR1 as MGHRA and CDR2 as YSYEKL. This CDR3 contains 14 residues. Trimming took 4 bases from V and 10 from J, leaving 19 bases between them. The DNA of the CDR3 is TGCGCCAGCAGCCTCCCGGGATCCCTGGGCGGCCAGTACTTC. This codes for CASSLPGSLGGQYF.

This clonotype was seen repeatedly, ten times or more. The rearrangement joins TRBV29-1 to TRBJ2-5; D is unresolved. V lost 0 bases, J lost 4 bases, and 12 bases lay in between. Germline CDR1 and CDR2: SQVTM and ANQGSEA. The CDR3 is made up of 14 amino acids. CDR3 DNA: TGCAGCGTTGAAGATCAAGGCGGTTCAGAGACCCAGTACTTC. It specifies CSVEDQGGSETQYF.

This clonotype was seen many times. The chain joins TRBV2 to TRBJ1-5; tentative D call: TRBD1 (6 bases). The CDR3 covers 14 residues. V lost 6 bases, J lost 2 bases, and 11 bases lay in between. Germline loops: CDR1 SNHLY, CDR2 FYNNEI. This CDR3 is CASRHQGRNQPQHF. CDR3 nucleotides: TGTGCCAGCAGACACCAGGGGCGCAATCAGCCCCAGCATTTT.

The table lists this clonotype with a few counts. This sequence joins TRBV20-1 and TRBJ1-1; no reliable D call. Per the germline V gene, CDR1 is DFQATT and CDR2 is SNEGSKA (reference sequence). V was trimmed by 3 bases and J by 1 base, leaving 9 bases between them. The CDR3 covers 13 residues. CDR3 sequence (DNA): TGCAGTGCTAGTTGGCAGGAGAACACTGAAGCTTTCTTT. Its protein product is CSASWQENTEAFF.

This clonotype has at least ten counts. This chain connects TRBV25-1 to TRBJ2-7; 8 bases agree with TRBD1. With V trimmed by 5 bases and J by 5 bases, 8 bases remained unmatched. CDR3 length equals 14 residues. CDR1 is MGHDK and CDR2 is SYGVNS in the germline V gene. CDR3 coding DNA: TGTGCCAGCAGTCGGGCAGGGGGCGCGCACGAGCAGTACTTC. Translation gives CASSRAGGAHEQYF.

This clonotype was counted ten times or more. The J gene is TRBJ1-1, the V gene TRBV5-4; TRBD1 matches 8 bases. The germline gives CDR1 SGHNT, CDR2 YYREEE (reference sequence). CDR3 length: 15 residues. Unmatched junction bases numbered 5, after V lost 3 bases and J lost 1 base. The CDR3 loop is CASSWGGQENTEAFF. The CDR3 DNA is TGTGCCAGCAGCTGGGGGGGACAGGAGAACACTGAAGCTTTCTTT.

For this clonotype: One base away lies a much larger clone, so this may be a sequencing read error. This CDR3 is CASSRTRGSPLHF. DNA of the CDR3: TGTGCCAGCAGCCGGACTAGGGGTTCACCCCTCCACTTT. The chain combines TRBV6-5 with TRBJ1-6; the D gene is possibly TRBD1 (5 bases). Germline lookup yields CDR1 MNHEY and CDR2 SVGAGI. The CDR3 is 13 amino acids. Trimming cost V 6 bases and J 9 bases, with 12 bases left between them.

The table lists this clonotype with many counts. The V gene is TRBV27, the J gene TRBJ1-2, with a tentative D call TRBD1 (6 bases). The V and J ends lost 5 bases and 5 bases respectively, with 12 bases between them. Looked up from germline, CDR1 is MNHEY and CDR2 is SMNVEV (reference sequence). This CDR3 has 13 residues. CDR3 nucleotide sequence: TGTGCCAGCAGTACACAAGGGGGATATGGCTACACCTTC. Translation gives CASSTQGGYGYTF.

This clonotype occurred many times. The rearrangement uses TRBV19 and TRBJ2-1; tentatively, D is TRBD1 (5 bases). CDR3 length: 11 amino acids. Germline assignment: CDR1 LNHDA and CDR2 SQIVND (reference sequence). With 6 bases removed from V and 7 bases from J, the gap between germline ends came to 7 bases. In nucleotides, the CDR3 is TGTGCCAGTAGGCAGGGTAATGAGCAGTTCTTC. Translated: CASRQGNEQFF. Using reference TRBV19 and TRBJ2-1 for the parts outside the CDR3, the full variable domain is DGGITQSPKYLFRKEGQNVTLSCEQNLNHDAMYWYRQDPGQGLRLIYYSQIVNDFQKGDIAEGYSVSREKKESFPLTVTSAQKNPTAFYLCASRQGNEQFFGPGTRLTVL.

This clonotype was found a few times. This chain uses TRBV6-2 or TRBV6-3 with TRBJ1-5; 8 nucleotides line up with TRBD1. V gave up 5 bases and J gave up 0 bases; unmatched junction bases: 18. CDR3 length: 20 residues. CDR1 MNHEY and CDR2 SVGEGT come from the germline V gene. The CDR3 nucleotides read TGTGCCAGCAGTCACCTACGGACAGGGCTCGGACTATATAGCAATCAGCCCCAGCATTTT. Translating gives CASSHLRTGLGLYSNQPQHF.

This CDR3 is CASRAPSEKLFF. The CDR3 region has the DNA TGTGCCAGCAGGGCGCCGTCGGAAAAACTGTTTTTT. The chain links TRBV7-9 to TRBJ1-4; D is undetermined. V shed 6 bases and J shed 8 bases, with 10 bases lying between them. Per germline, CDR1 SEHNR and CDR2 FQNEAQ (reference sequence). CDR3 length: 12 amino acids.

The table lists this clonotype with a few counts. The chain recombines TRBV7-2 with TRBJ2-3; TRBD2 is a possible D gene (6 bases). Germline V gives CDR1 SGHTA, CDR2 FQGNSA. The CDR3 is made up of 17 amino acids. V lost 5 bases and J lost 3, with 21 bases in between. The CDR3 region is CASSPRLRGQRTDTQYF. The DNA for the CDR3 is TGTGCCAGCAGCCCAAGACTGCGGGGTCAGAGAACAGATACGCAGTATTTT.

This clonotype was seen only a few times. V gene TRBV10-3 combines with J gene TRBJ1-1, with 9 bases fitting TRBD1. Germline V CDR1 and CDR2: ENHRY, SYGVKD. This CDR3 spans 14 amino acids. J was trimmed by 0 bases and V by 5 bases; bases with no gene match: 1. CDR3 DNA sequence: TGTGCCATCAGTAGGACAGGGGTGAACACTGAAGCTTTCTTT. Its translation: CAISRTGVNTEAFF.

Many counts were recorded for this clonotype. The V gene is TRBV10-3, the J gene TRBJ1-2; D unresolved. Per germline, CDR1 ENHRY and CDR2 SYGVKD. The CDR3 consists of 15 residues. With 11 bases removed from V and 0 bases from J, the gap between germline ends came to 19 bases. CDR3 nucleotides: TGTGCCGCATCCAGCCCGACGCTAGCTAACTATGGCTACACCTTC. This gives the protein CAASSPTLANYGYTF.

There are many counts of this clonotype. V is TRBV6-1 and J is TRBJ1-2; D gene uncertain. This CDR3 is built from 14 residues. The germline V gene has CDR1 MNHNS and CDR2 SASEGT. Trimming removed 1 base at V and 1 base at J, with 7 bases between. The CDR3 sequence: CASSEGYFNYGYTF. The CDR3 bases are TGTGCCAGCAGTGAAGGATACTTTAACTATGGCTACACCTTC.

In its sample, this clonotype was seen once. This rearrangement joins TRBV29-1 to TRBJ1-2; no clear D. The CDR3 extends over 10 amino acids. V was cut by 7 bases and J by 8 bases, with 11 bases left in between. Germline values: CDR1 SQVTM, CDR2 ANQGSEA. DNA for the CDR3: TGCAGCGCCGGACTGCAGGGCTACACCTTC. It specifies CSAGLQGYTF.

This clonotype was counted only a few times. The chain links TRBV7-6 to TRBJ1-5; D uncertain. The CDR3 sequence is 14 residues long. From germline, CDR1 is SGHVS and CDR2 FNYEAQ. V was cut by 4 bases and J by 1 base, with 8 bases left in between. DNA for the CDR3: TGTGCCAGCAGCTCCGGTTTGAGCAATCAGCCCCAGCATTTT. Its translation is CASSSGLSNQPQHF.